The 31 T cell receptor beta chains reported below all come from one sample, sequenced in a study of shared clonotypes between healthy human individuals (dated by TCRdb to the early 2020s). The library was made by the immunoSEQ multiplex PCR assay. Drawn from immuneACCESS, this table holds only the in-frame rearrangements with V and J called that TCRdb kept. Clones are partly lost; checked studies trace under half to an unresolved V gene and leave the rest unexplained. The sample records approximately 1,500,000 clones, roughly 98% of which are singletons. The ten largest clones add up to less than 0.55% of the sample. Sequenced input: naive CD4+ T cells sorted from blood. The cell subset or site label on this specimen signifies: CD45RA+ positively selected. The receptors originated from a young man in good health.

CDR3: CASSLRGSGANVLTF. DNA for the CDR3: TGTGCCAGCAGCTTGCGGGGATCTGGGGCCAACGTCCTGACTTTC. This chain links TRBV5-6 with TRBJ2-6, with a possible D match to TRBD2 (5 bases). The germline V and J ends were trimmed by 1 base and 1 base, with 6 bases remaining between them. In germline, CDR1 is SGHDT, CDR2 YYEEEE. CDR3 length: 15 residues.

This rearrangement joins TRBV9 to TRBJ1-4; the D is unclear. The V and J ends lost 7 bases and 4 bases respectively, with 20 bases between them. This CDR3 is 16 amino acids long. Germline V gene data show CDR1 as SGDLS and CDR2 as YYNGEE. DNA for the CDR3: TGTGCCAGCTCCCCCTTAGACCGGACTGGTAATGAAAAACTGTTTTTT. Its protein product is CASSPLDRTGNEKLFF.

V is TRBV5-1 and J is TRBJ2-7, with D possibly being TRBD1 or TRBD2 (6 bases each). Deletions cut 4 bases from V and 5 bases from J, with 16 bases between. This CDR3 contains 14 residues. Germline V gene sequence: CDR1 SGHRS, CDR2 YFSETQ. For the CDR3, the DNA is TGCGCCAGCAGCCTGACTAGGGGGAAAAACGAGCAGTACTTC. Its protein is CASSLTRGKNEQYF.

The chain is built from TRBV6-6 and TRBJ2-7; 10 bases are shared with TRBD1. V dropped 6 bases and J dropped 4; count of bases not matched to a gene: 6. CDR1 MNHNY and CDR2 SVGAGI come from the germline V gene (reference sequence). CDR3 length: 14 amino acids. CDR3 nucleotides: TGTGCCAGCAGGCCCTGGACAGGGGGGTACGAGCAGTACTTC. This gives the protein CASRPWTGGYEQYF.

The chain employs TRBV7-8 and TRBJ2-2; 7 bases agree with TRBD2. V lost 0 bases to trimming and J lost 3 bases; unmatched junction nucleotides: 7. CDR1 SGHVS and CDR2 FQNEAQ come from the germline V gene. CDR3 length: 17 residues. For the CDR3, the DNA is TGTGCCAGCAGCTTAGCGGATGGGACTACCTACACCGGGGAGCTGTTTTTT. Protein sequence: CASSLADGTTYTGELFF.

The chain is built from TRBV5-6 and TRBJ1-3, with TRBD1 identical over 7 bases. Trimming cost V 2 bases and J 3 bases; bases outside gene matches: 8. This CDR3 has 16 residues. The germline V gene has CDR1 SGHDT and CDR2 YYEEEE. Here the CDR3 DNA reads TGTGCCAGCAGCTTCCCGGAGGGGGCTTATGGAAACACCATATATTTT. This codes for CASSFPEGAYGNTIYF.

The rearrangement links TRBV7-6 to TRBJ2-1, with TRBD2 as a possible D gene (5 bases). V was cut by 0 bases and J by 8 bases, with 17 bases left in between. The CDR3 has 16 residues. From germline, CDR1 is SGHVS and CDR2 FNYEAQ. CDR3 protein: CASSLAQRLEGDEQFF. The CDR3 DNA reads as TGTGCCAGCAGCTTAGCCCAGCGCTTAGAGGGCGATGAGCAGTTCTTC.

The genes are TRBV25-1 and TRBJ1-4; D call uncertain. The V end lost 6 bases, the J end lost 13 bases, and 12 bases lay between the germline ends. The CDR3 runs 11 residues. Germline assignment: CDR1 MGHDK and CDR2 SYGVNS. The CDR3 sequence is CASSGFKGLFF. As DNA, the CDR3 is TGTGCCAGCAGCGGATTCAAAGGACTGTTTTTT.

V is TRBV5-1 and J is TRBJ1-3; no definite D call. CDR1 and CDR2 from the germline V gene are SGHRS and YFSETQ. V was shortened by 4 bases and J by 0 bases, with 11 bases between the two germline ends. The CDR3 runs to 15 residues. The CDR3 nucleotides are TGCGCCAGCAGCGCGGGTTCCGACTCTGGAAACACCATATATTTT. Protein: CASSAGSDSGNTIYF.

The chain couples TRBV25-1 to TRBJ1-1; D call uncertain. Trimming pared 2 bases from V and 5 bases from J, leaving 12 bases between. The CDR3 is made up of 14 amino acids. From germline, CDR1 is MGHDK and CDR2 SYGVNS. The CDR3: CASSEPGSKTEAFF. The CDR3 coding sequence is TGTGCCAGCAGTGAACCCGGGAGTAAGACTGAAGCTTTCTTT.

This chain uses TRBV6-1 with TRBJ1-2; D call uncertain. CDR3 length: 18 amino acids. Trimming removed 1 base at V and 2 bases at J, with 20 bases between. Looked up from germline, CDR1 is MNHNS and CDR2 is SASEGT. The chain's CDR3 is CASSEEWDSPTENYGYTF. CDR3 DNA sequence: TGTGCCAGCAGTGAAGAATGGGATTCGCCCACCGAAAACTATGGCTACACCTTC.

The chain employs TRBV7-9 and TRBJ2-5, with D perhaps being TRBD1 or TRBD2 (5 bases each). The CDR3 sequence is 16 residues long. Germline CDR1 SEHNR, CDR2 FQNEAQ (reference sequence). V was cut by 5 bases and J by 5 bases, with 21 bases left in between. This CDR3 is CASSGPPGAREETQYF. In DNA, the CDR3 is TGTGCCAGCAGCGGCCCCCCCGGGGCCCGAGAGGAGACCCAGTACTTC. Drawing the rest from reference TRBV7-9 and TRBJ2-5, the complete variable domain is DTGVSQNPRHKITKRGQNVTFRCDPISEHNRLYWYRQTLGQGPEFLTYFQNEAQLEKSRLLSDRFSAERPKGSFSTLEIQRTEQGDSAMYLCASSGPPGAREETQYFGPGTRLLVL.

This sequence joins TRBV18 and TRBJ1-5, with unresolved D. CDR3 length: 13 residues. The V gene's germline CDR1 is KGHSH and CDR2 LQKENI. Trimming pared 3 bases from V and 5 bases from J, leaving 8 bases between. CDR3 sequence (DNA): TGTGCCAGCTCACCCTTGGTCGATCAGCCCCAGCATTTT. It encodes CASSPLVDQPQHF.

The rearrangement links TRBV7-2 to TRBJ2-2; a weak D match, TRBD1 (6 bases). V gave up 4 bases and J gave up 0 bases, with 21 bases separating them. Germline V gene data show CDR1 as SGHTA and CDR2 as FQGNSA. The CDR3 has 19 amino acids. The CDR3: CASSWIGQLTSTNTGELFF. CDR3 in DNA: TGTGCCAGCAGCTGGATAGGACAGTTGACCAGTACGAACACCGGGGAGCTGTTTTTT.

The chain employs TRBV27 and TRBJ2-1; 7 nucleotides align to TRBD2. The V gene's germline CDR1 is MNHEY and CDR2 SMNVEV (reference sequence). The length of the CDR3 is 16 residues. V was clipped by 4 bases and J by 4 bases; unmatched bases: 10. The CDR3 protein is CASSWEGGRLYNEQFF. CDR3 nucleotides: TGTGCCAGCAGTTGGGAGGGAGGCCGTTTATACAATGAGCAGTTCTTC.

The chain uses TRBV6-5 and TRBJ1-1; a weak D match, TRBD1 (5 bases). Trimming left V 6 bases short and J 1 base short, with 12 bases between. The CDR3 contains 14 residues. CDR1 is MNHEY and CDR2 is SVGAGI in the germline V gene. CDR3 DNA: TGTGCCAGCAGGCGGGACGGCCCGAACACTGAAGCTTTCTTT. Translation gives CASRRDGPNTEAFF.

Regarding this clone: At one boundary the junction diverges from the germline segment, which might be a read error. V gene TRBV10-2 combines with J gene TRBJ2-1; 11 bases match TRBD2. CDR3 length: 16 residues. CDR1 and CDR2 from the germline V gene are WSHSY and SAAADI. The CDR3 DNA is TGCGCCAGCAGCGAGTACGGGACTAGCGGCTACAATGAGCAGTTCTTC. It codes for CASSEYGTSGYNEQFF.

The rearrangement joins TRBV6-5 to TRBJ1-1, with 7 bases lining up with TRBD1. The CDR3 spans 15 residues. The V and J ends lost 4 bases and 5 bases, in that order; junction bases with no gene match: 10. Germline CDR1 MNHEY, CDR2 SVGAGI. The CDR3 coding sequence is TGTGCCAGCAGTTGGACAGGCCAGGCGGTTACTGAAGCTTTCTTT. Residues: CASSWTGQAVTEAFF.

The chain is built from TRBV29-1 and TRBJ1-1; 9 bases map to TRBD1. Per the germline V gene, CDR1 is SQVTM and CDR2 is ANQGSEA. This CDR3 region has 18 residues. V was pared by 2 bases and J by 1 base, with 14 bases of the junction left unmatched. CDR3 residues: CSVEMSGTGWVRNTEAFF. CDR3 coding DNA: TGCAGCGTTGAAATGTCCGGGACAGGGTGGGTAAGGAACACTGAAGCTTTCTTT.

DNA for the CDR3: TGTGCCAGCAGCTTAGACAGGGTGACCGGGGAGCTGTTTTTT. This encodes CASSLDRVTGELFF. The J gene is TRBJ2-2, the V gene TRBV11-2; possible D gene TRBD1, 5 bases. This CDR3 spans 14 amino acids. Germline V lookup: CDR1 SGHAT, CDR2 FQNNGV. The ends were cut back, 0 bases at V and 5 bases at J, with 7 bases in the middle.

This clone has a single count. This chain links TRBV29-1 with TRBJ2-5; 10 bases are shared with TRBD2. V dropped 3 bases and J dropped 5; count of bases not matched to a gene: 18. Germline V CDR1 and CDR2: SQVTM, ANQGSEA. The CDR3 spans 18 residues. CDR3 DNA sequence: TGCAGCGTTGACGGGGCGGCTAGCGGGAGTGTAGTCCGGGAGACCCAGTACTTC. This translates into CSVDGAASGSVVRETQYF.

V and J are TRBV27 and TRBJ2-5; D gene unclear. Per the germline V gene, CDR1 is MNHEY and CDR2 is SMNVEV (reference sequence). V lost 5 bases and J 3 bases, leaving 13 bases between the germline ends. This CDR3 is 14 amino acids long. CDR3 sequence (DNA): TGTGCCAGCAGTCAAGGCGTTGGTGAAGAGACCCAGTACTTC. Amino acids: CASSQGVGEETQYF.

The chain links TRBV11-3 to TRBJ1-4, with a tentative D call TRBD1 (5 bases). This CDR3 has 15 amino acids. The V end was cut by 2 bases, the J end by 2 bases, with 9 bases between. Germline lookup yields CDR1 SGHNT and CDR2 YENEEA. The CDR3 loop reads CASSLRQGTNEKLFF. The CDR3 coding sequence is TGTGCCAGCAGCTTACGGCAGGGTACTAATGAAAAACTGTTTTTT.

The J gene is TRBJ2-1, the V gene TRBV2; D remains ambiguous. V lost 4 bases and J lost 9, with 13 bases in between. The CDR3 is 13 residues long. Germline V gene lookup returns CDR1 SNHLY and CDR2 FYNNEI. The DNA for the CDR3 is TGTGCCAGCAGTGGGGAAATAGTTAGTGAGCAGTTCTTC. Translating gives CASSGEIVSEQFF.

V is TRBV2 and J is TRBJ1-5; D is unresolved. From germline, CDR1 is SNHLY and CDR2 FYNNEI. The CDR3 is made up of 15 amino acids. V lost 5 bases and J 2 bases, leaving 13 bases between the germline ends. As DNA, the CDR3 is TGTGCCAGCAGTTCAGGAACAAGAGGCAATCAGCCCCAGCATTTT. Translated: CASSSGTRGNQPQHF.

The chain uses TRBV2 and TRBJ2-3; D is uncertain. CDR1 is SNHLY and CDR2 is FYNNEI in the germline V gene. V was pared by 2 bases and J by 0 bases, with 6 bases between. This CDR3 is 14 amino acids long. The CDR3 DNA is TGTGCCAGCAGTGAATCCCTTAGCACAGATACGCAGTATTTT. Translating gives CASSESLSTDTQYF.

The V gene is TRBV5-8, the J gene TRBJ2-7, with 9 positions matching TRBD1. The CDR3 is 17 residues long. V lost 2 bases to trimming and J lost 1 base; unmatched junction nucleotides: 10. Per the germline V gene, CDR1 is SGHTS and CDR2 is YDEGEE. CDR3 in DNA: TGTGCCAGCAGCTTTCCAAGAGGGGGACAGGGTTCCTACGAGCAGTACTTC. It encodes CASSFPRGGQGSYEQYF.

This clone was observed a single time. The chain has TRBV10-3 and TRBJ1-2; possible D gene TRBD1, 5 bases. This CDR3 is built from 15 residues. Germline loops: CDR1 ENHRY, CDR2 SYGVKD. The V end lost 8 bases, the J end lost 5 bases, and 21 bases lay between the germline ends. DNA for the CDR3: TGTGCCATCGCGGAACCTGGGGAGGGACTATATGGCTACACCTTC. This encodes CAIAEPGEGLYGYTF.

The chain uses TRBV15 and TRBJ1-1; the D gene is possibly TRBD1 (5 bases). This CDR3 is built from 14 residues. The V gene lost 3 bases and the J gene lost 4 bases, with 12 bases spanning the gap. Germline CDR1 and CDR2: LNHNV and YYDKDF (reference sequence). For the CDR3, the DNA is TGTGCCACCAGCAGTCCAGGGAGGGGCACTGAAGCTTTCTTT. This gives the protein CATSSPGRGTEAFF.

The gene calls are TRBV5-1 and TRBJ2-7; perhaps TRBD1 as D (6 bases). Germline CDR1 is SGHRS and CDR2 is YFSETQ. V lost 0 bases and J 6 bases, leaving 13 bases between the germline ends. The CDR3 runs 14 residues. CDR3 DNA: TGCGCCAGCAGCTTGGTGGGGGCCTTTGGCGAGCAGTACTTC. It is translated as CASSLVGAFGEQYF.

The genes are TRBV7-2 and TRBJ1-1; D perhaps matches TRBD1 (6 bases). This CDR3 spans 14 amino acids. V was cut by 1 base and J by 6 bases, with 12 bases left in between. Germline CDR1 is SGHTA and CDR2 is FQGNSA. The CDR3 loop is CASSLDYRAAEAFF. The CDR3, as DNA: TGTGCCAGCAGCTTAGACTACAGGGCAGCTGAAGCTTTCTTT.